Below are 28 T cell receptor beta chains sequenced from a single sample in a study of beta chain features in type 1 diabetes. Points from the study as a whole: Type 1 diabetes patients had TCRB CDR3s that were shorter (moderately but significantly so) in all four CD4+ subsets.

No antigens are known for them. All of the isolated RNA was reverse transcribed, so expressed TCRB transcripts were sequenced. The protocol was immunoSEQ multiplex PCR, while the TCRdb copy is restricted to in-frame clones and leaves out a portion. The repertoire consists of 130,000 to 150,000 clones, with 10% to 15% occurring once and the leading ten covering 1% to 1.5%. Sequencing was carried out using central memory CD4+ T cells from blood. The receptors were sampled from a man between 18 and 35 years old with type 1 diabetes.

This clone showed up just a few times. The chain is built from TRBV6-5 and TRBJ2-5, with 8 bases fitting TRBD1. Germline CDR1 MNHEY, CDR2 SVGAGI. The ends lost 4 bases at V and 0 bases at J; junction bases unmatched: 7. This CDR3 spans 16 amino acids. CDR3 protein: CASSSDREWYQETQYF. The CDR3 DNA sequence: TGTGCCAGCAGTTCGGACAGGGAGTGGTACCAAGAGACCCAGTACTTC.

This clone was observed at least ten times. This chain links TRBV14 with TRBJ1-3; 8 bases agree with TRBD1. Trimming cost V 2 bases and J 4 bases; bases outside gene matches: 4. Germline V gene sequence: CDR1 SGHDN, CDR2 FVKESK. The CDR3 runs to 15 residues. The CDR3 DNA sequence: TGTGCCAGCAGCCAAAGGACAGGGACCGGAAACACCATATATTTT. Its translation is CASSQRTGTGNTIYF.

This clone has only a few counts. The chain employs TRBV6-6 and TRBJ2-7; TRBD2 agrees at 10 bases. Germline values: CDR1 MNHNY, CDR2 SVGAGI (reference sequence). V was pared by 6 bases and J by 3 bases, with 5 bases of the junction left unmatched. This CDR3 spans 14 amino acids. Here the CDR3 DNA reads TGTGCCAGCAGCCCTAGCGGGGGCTACTACGAGCAGTACTTC. Amino acid sequence: CASSPSGGYYEQYF.

This clone came up many times. One base away lies a much larger clone, so this may be a sequencing read error. The sample contains more than one DNA sequence encoding this CDR3. CDR3 amino acids: CASSSSTDTQYF. As DNA, the CDR3 is TGTGCCAGCAGCTCTAGCACAGATACGCAGTATTTT. The chain carries TRBV7-9 and TRBJ2-3; D remains ambiguous. The CDR3 contains 12 residues. Trimming cost V 4 bases and J 0 bases, with 2 bases left between them. The V gene's germline CDR1 is SEHNR and CDR2 FQNEAQ (reference sequence). The whole variable domain, remainder taken from reference TRBV7-9 and TRBJ2-3, is DTGVSQNPRHKITKRGQNVTFRCDPISEHNRLYWYRQTLGQGPEFLTYFQNEAQLEKSRLLSDRFSAERPKGSFSTLEIQRTEQGDSAMYLCASSSSTDTQYFGPGTRLTVL.

The V gene is TRBV30, the J gene TRBJ2-5, with a weak D call TRBD2 (6 bases). The germline V gene encodes CDR1 GTSNPN and CDR2 SVGIG (reference sequence). The CDR3 contains 14 residues. Trimming took off 2 bases at V and 5 bases at J, with 15 bases between the two ends. The CDR3 reads CAWSSGGAGETQYF. CDR3 nucleotide sequence: TGTGCCTGGAGTTCAGGAGGGGCCGGGGAGACCCAGTACTTC.

The gene calls are TRBV7-2 and TRBJ2-3, with D perhaps being TRBD1 or TRBD2 (5 bases each). Germline assignment: CDR1 SGHTA and CDR2 FQGNSA. The CDR3 consists of 13 residues. Trimming took off 4 bases at V and 7 bases at J, with 12 bases between the two ends. The CDR3 sequence is CASSSGPLNTQYF. The CDR3 DNA is TGTGCCAGCAGCTCGGGACCGCTCAATACGCAGTATTTT.

This clone has at least ten counts. Other DNA sequences in this sample translate to the same CDR3. The CDR3 here is CSVGQNNQPQHF. The CDR3 DNA sequence: TGCAGCGTCGGACAGAACAATCAGCCCCAGCATTTT. This chain links TRBV29-1 with TRBJ1-5, with a possible D match to TRBD1 (6 bases). Germline loops: CDR1 SQVTM, CDR2 ANQGSEA. The CDR3 is 12 residues long. With 6 bases removed from V and 3 bases from J, the gap between germline ends came to 9 bases.

This clone turned up a few times. J is TRBJ1-3 and V is TRBV9; a weak D match, TRBD1 (5 bases). V was trimmed by 0 bases and J by 2 bases, leaving 12 bases between them. Germline V gene sequence: CDR1 SGDLS, CDR2 YYNGEE. This CDR3 has 16 amino acids. The CDR3 nucleotides read TGTGCCAGCAGCGTAGCTGGGGGGGTGACTGGAAACACCATATATTTT. This encodes CASSVAGGVTGNTIYF.

In its sample, this clone was seen a few times. This chain uses TRBV30 with TRBJ1-1, with D possibly being TRBD1 (5 bases). The germline gives CDR1 GTSNPN, CDR2 SVGIG (reference sequence). The CDR3 loop spans 13 amino acids. Trimming cost V 3 bases and J 4 bases, with 12 bases left between them. CDR3 loop: CAWRPGTGTEAFF. The CDR3 DNA is TGTGCCTGGAGGCCGGGGACGGGCACTGAAGCTTTCTTT.

The chain has TRBV27 and TRBJ1-1; D is possibly TRBD1 (5 bases). The germline V gene encodes CDR1 MNHEY and CDR2 SMNVEV (reference sequence). The germline V and J ends were trimmed by 3 bases and 0 bases, with 11 bases remaining between them. The CDR3 covers 15 residues. CDR3 residues: CASSFRRGLNTEAFF. The CDR3 region has the DNA TGTGCCAGCAGTTTTCGGAGGGGATTGAACACTGAAGCTTTCTTT.

This sequence joins TRBV2 and TRBJ2-5, with D unresolved. Germline assignment: CDR1 SNHLY and CDR2 FYNNEI. V gave up 6 bases and J gave up 0 bases, with 11 bases separating them. This CDR3 is 14 amino acids long. DNA for the CDR3: TGTGCCAGCAGCATGGACCCACACCAAGAGACCCAGTACTTC. Translation gives CASSMDPHQETQYF. Looking up the rest from reference TRBV2 and TRBJ2-5 gives the full variable domain: EPEVTQTPSHQVTQMGQEVILRCVPISNHLYFYWYRQILGQKVEFLVSFYNNEISEKSEIFDDQFSVERPDGSNFTLKIRSTKLEDSAMYFCASSMDPHQETQYFGPGTRLLVL.

This clone was detected only a few times. The rearrangement links TRBV6-5 to TRBJ2-1; 7 nucleotides align to TRBD1. The junction had 6 bases not matched to a gene; V was cut back by 6 bases and J by 4 bases. CDR3 length equals 14 residues. Germline lookup yields CDR1 MNHEY and CDR2 SVGAGI. CDR3 sequence: CASRSGTVYNEQFF. The CDR3 nucleotides read TGTGCCAGCAGGTCCGGGACAGTATACAATGAGCAGTTCTTC.

CDR3 coding DNA: TGTGCCAGCTCACCACCGAACGGACAGGGGCTCTATGGCTACACCTTC. It is translated as CASSPPNGQGLYGYTF. V usage is TRBV18 and J usage is TRBJ1-2; TRBD1 aligns across 9 bases. V gave up 0 bases and J gave up 4 bases; unmatched junction bases: 6. The V gene's germline CDR1 is KGHSH and CDR2 LQKENI. CDR3 length: 16 amino acids.

This clone was observed a handful of times. The chain uses TRBV30 and TRBJ1-2; TRBD1 might be the D (6 bases). The CDR3 extends over 13 amino acids. V lost 2 bases to trimming and J lost 7 bases, with 14 bases between them. Germline-derived CDR1 and CDR2 are GTSNPN and SVGIG (reference sequence). CDR3 region: CAWSHRDRGGYTF. CDR3 sequence (DNA): TGTGCCTGGAGTCACAGGGATCGGGGTGGCTACACCTTC.

The chain employs TRBV6-5 and TRBJ1-5, with D maybe TRBD1 (5 bases). V was shortened by 6 bases and J by 2 bases, with 11 bases between the two germline ends. CDR1 is MNHEY and CDR2 is SVGAGI in the germline V gene. This CDR3 has 14 residues. CDR3 amino acids: CASRAPGGNQPQHF. Written as DNA, the CDR3 is TGTGCCAGCAGGGCCCCGGGGGGCAATCAGCCCCAGCATTTT.

Comments on this clone: This sample includes further DNA sequences coding for the same CDR3. The rearrangement links TRBV5-1 to TRBJ2-7, with no clear D. This CDR3 is 14 amino acids long. Trimming took 0 bases from V and 1 from J, leaving 8 bases between them. Germline loops: CDR1 SGHRS, CDR2 YFSETQ. CDR3 coding DNA: TGCGCCAGCAGCTTGGAGGGCAGTTCCTACGAGCAGTACTTC. Residues: CASSLEGSSYEQYF. The whole variable domain, filled in from reference TRBV5-1 and TRBJ2-7, reads KAGVTQTPRYLIKTRGQQVTLSCSPISGHRSVSWYQQTPGQGLQFLFEYFSETQRNKGNFPGRFSGRQFSNSRSEMNVSTLELGDSALYLCASSLEGSSYEQYFGPGTRLTVT.

Only a few counts were recorded for this clone. J is TRBJ1-6 and V is TRBV6-5, with 7 positions matching TRBD1. CDR1 is MNHEY and CDR2 is SVGAGI in the germline V gene. The CDR3 covers 14 residues. V was clipped by 6 bases and J by 7 bases; unmatched bases: 6. DNA for the CDR3: TGTGCCAGCAGGGAGACAGGGCGGAATTCACCCCTCCACTTT. Protein sequence: CASRETGRNSPLHF.

The chain employs TRBV9 and TRBJ2-7, with D hard to call. Trimming stripped 0 bases from V and 6 bases from J, with 10 bases between. CDR3 length: 13 amino acids. Germline values: CDR1 SGDLS, CDR2 YYNGEE. CDR3 region: CASSVGAPGEQYF. CDR3 nucleotides: TGTGCCAGCAGCGTAGGTGCACCGGGCGAGCAGTACTTC.

V gene TRBV18 combines with J gene TRBJ2-7, with TRBD1 as a possible D gene (6 bases). This CDR3 contains 12 residues. Germline lookup yields CDR1 KGHSH and CDR2 LQKENI. V lost 5 bases and J lost 4, with 9 bases in between. The CDR3 reads CASSSQGYEQYF. CDR3 DNA sequence: TGTGCCAGCTCATCGCAGGGGTACGAGCAGTACTTC.

CDR3 protein: CAWTKESFKAGELFF. The CDR3 DNA follows: TGTGCCTGGACTAAGGAGAGCTTTAAGGCCGGGGAGCTGTTTTTT. J is TRBJ2-2 and V is TRBV30; no clear D. The CDR3 is made up of 15 amino acids. Germline V gene lookup returns CDR1 GTSNPN and CDR2 SVGIG (reference sequence). V lost 4 bases, J lost 6 bases, and 18 bases lay in between.

V usage is TRBV11-3 and J usage is TRBJ1-1; D might be TRBD1 (5 bases). CDR3 length equals 14 residues. Germline lookup yields CDR1 SGHNT and CDR2 YENEEA. The ends were cut back, 3 bases at V and 0 bases at J, with 8 bases in the middle. Written as DNA, the CDR3 is TGTGCCAGCAGCTTGGACACCCTGAACACTGAAGCTTTCTTT. This encodes CASSLDTLNTEAFF.

In its sample, this clone was seen a few times. The chain carries TRBV5-1 and TRBJ2-3, with D perhaps being TRBD1 or TRBD2 (5 bases each). Trimming pared 4 bases from V and 3 bases from J, leaving 15 bases between. Germline CDR1 is SGHRS and CDR2 is YFSETQ. The CDR3 spans 15 residues. This chain's CDR3 is CASSVTGTPTDTQYF. For the CDR3, the DNA is TGCGCCAGCAGCGTAACCGGGACCCCAACAGATACGCAGTATTTT.

J is TRBJ2-7 and V is TRBV7-2, with D perhaps matching TRBD2 (7 bases). Germline V CDR1 and CDR2: SGHTA, FQGNSA. V lost 5 bases, J lost 6 bases, and 20 bases lay in between. The CDR3 loop spans 15 amino acids. The CDR3 sequence is CASSPGAGHISEQYF. The CDR3 DNA reads as TGTGCCAGCAGCCCCGGAGCGGGACACATTAGCGAGCAGTACTTC.

This clone was detected a few times. The genes are TRBV6-1 and TRBJ2-2, with D possibly matching TRBD1 (5 bases). The CDR3 has 16 amino acids. CDR1 MNHNS and CDR2 SASEGT come from the germline V gene. The V gene lost 2 bases and the J gene lost 6 bases, with 16 bases spanning the gap. CDR3 region: CASSEQVPGLPGELFF. The CDR3 DNA reads as TGTGCCAGCAGTGAACAAGTGCCAGGGCTGCCCGGGGAGCTGTTTTTT.

Worth noting for this clone: One base away lies a much larger clone, so this may be a sequencing read error. The V call is TRBV9, the J call TRBJ2-2; 7 positions agree with TRBD1. CDR1 and CDR2 (germline): SGDLS, YYNGEE. After removal of 4 bases from V and 0 bases from J, the junction contained 3 bases not matched to a gene. There are 15 residues in the CDR3. For the CDR3, the DNA is TGTGCCAGCAGCCCCGGGACAGCGAACACCGGGGAGCTGTTTTTT. Encoded protein: CASSPGTANTGELFF.

The table lists this clone with a few counts. The chain uses TRBV7-6 and TRBJ2-1; no clear D gene. Germline CDR1 SGHVS, CDR2 FNYEAQ. The CDR3 has 17 amino acids. Trimming shortened V by 5 bases and J by 0 bases, and 17 bases separated the two germline ends. CDR3 bases: TGTGCCAGCAGCCCCACCCCCACTTCGAGCTCCTACAATGAGCAGTTCTTC. Its protein product is CASSPTPTSSSYNEQFF. Full variable domain (outside the CDR3, taken from reference TRBV7-6 and TRBJ2-1): GAGVSQSPRYKVTKRGQDVALRCDPISGHVSLYWYRQALGQGPEFLTYFNYEAQQDKSGLPNDRFSAERPEGSISTLTIQRTEQRDSAMYRCASSPTPTSSSYNEQFFGPGTRLTVL.

This clone was counted a few times. The rearrangement links TRBV27 to TRBJ1-6; 9 positions match TRBD1. After removal of 2 bases from V and 7 bases from J, the junction contained 0 bases not matched to a gene. There are 14 residues in the CDR3. Germline V gives CDR1 MNHEY, CDR2 SMNVEV (reference sequence). The CDR3 DNA reads as TGTGCCAGCAGTTTAGGGACAGGGAATTCACCCCTCCACTTT. Residues: CASSLGTGNSPLHF.

The V gene is TRBV5-1, the J gene TRBJ2-1; possibly TRBD1 for D (6 bases). The germline V gene has CDR1 SGHRS and CDR2 YFSETQ. This CDR3 is built from 16 residues. V was trimmed by 0 bases and J by 0 bases, leaving 10 bases between them. The CDR3 region has the DNA TGCGCCAGCAGCTTGGAAGTCAGGGGCTCCTACAATGAGCAGTTCTTC. This gives the protein CASSLEVRGSYNEQFF.